The 9 T cell receptor beta chains below come from one sample, sequenced in a study of blood T cell repertoires in COVID-19. Data came from immunoSEQ multiplex PCR; TCRdb stores just in-frame clones and leaves some out. The sample lists 240,000 or so clones; approximately 86% were seen once. Sequenced input: peripheral blood. The source is a woman aged 25 to 45 who had recovered from COVID-19.

The chain carries TRBV9 and TRBJ1-1, with 9 bases fitting TRBD1. This CDR3 is built from 14 residues. The germline V gene encodes CDR1 SGDLS and CDR2 YYNGEE. V lost 2 bases, J lost 7 bases, and 6 bases stayed unmatched. The DNA for the CDR3 is TGTGCCAGCAGCGTTGGGGACAGGGTTGGTGAAGCTTTCTTT. It translates to CASSVGDRVGEAFF. Filled out from reference TRBV9 and TRBJ1-1, the complete variable domain reads DSGVTQTPKHLITATGQRVTLRCSPRSGDLSVYWYQQSLDQGLQFLIQYYNGEERAKGNILERFSAQQFPDLHSELNLSSLELGDSALYFCASSVGDRVGEAFFGQGTRLTVV.

This chain links TRBV5-1 with TRBJ1-1; D unclear. V lost 4 bases, J lost 3 bases, and 10 bases lay in between. CDR1 is SGHRS, CDR2 YFSETQ, per germline. There are 13 residues in the CDR3. CDR3 protein: CASSSQSDTEAFF. The DNA for the CDR3 is TGCGCCAGCAGCAGCCAATCGGACACTGAAGCTTTCTTT.

The chain joins TRBV3-1 (or the pseudogene TRBV3-2) to TRBJ2-1, with 9 nucleotides matching TRBD1. Looked up from germline, CDR1 is LGHDT and CDR2 is YNNKEL (reference sequence). The CDR3 loop spans 17 amino acids. Trimming at V came to 0 bases and at J to 2 bases, leaving 5 bases not matched to a gene. The CDR3 DNA reads as TGTGCCAGCAGCCAAGATGTCGGACAGGGGACCTACAATGAGCAGTTCTTC. It specifies CASSQDVGQGTYNEQFF.

The rearrangement joins TRBV5-4 to TRBJ2-5; 12 nucleotides match TRBD2. This CDR3 is 16 amino acids long. The junction had 10 bases not matched to a gene; V was cut back by 5 bases and J by 5 bases. Germline CDR1 and CDR2: SGHNT and YYREEE (reference sequence). The CDR3 DNA sequence: TGTGCCAGCAGTTTCAGTCCTAGCGGGGGGGACGAGACCCAGTACTTC. It translates to CASSFSPSGGDETQYF.

The V call is TRBV9, the J call TRBJ2-5; 7 positions agree with TRBD1. Per germline, CDR1 SGDLS and CDR2 YYNGEE. J lost 1 base, V lost 0 bases, and 3 bases had no gene match. This CDR3 region has 15 residues. CDR3 bases: TGTGCCAGCAGCGTAGGTCCAGGGGGCCAAGAGACCCAGTACTTC. Translation gives CASSVGPGGQETQYF.

The rearrangement joins TRBV18 to TRBJ2-5, with a weak D call TRBD2 (6 bases). CDR3 length equals 13 residues. Trimming shortened V by 6 bases and J by 2 bases, and 10 bases separated the two germline ends. In germline, CDR1 is KGHSH, CDR2 LQKENI. Written as DNA, the CDR3 is TGTGCCAGCTCCCGGGGGTTTCAAGAGACCCAGTACTTC. Translating gives CASSRGFQETQYF.

This clone was observed once. The gene calls are TRBV9 and TRBJ2-3; D may be TRBD1 (7 bases). Germline-derived CDR1 and CDR2 are SGDLS and YYNGEE. Trimming removed 3 bases from V and 0 bases from J, with 23 bases in between. This CDR3 spans 19 amino acids. DNA of the CDR3: TGTGCCAGCAGCGCGCCTCAGGAGGGGGCGCTGTATAGCACAGATACGCAGTATTTT. As protein: CASSAPQEGALYSTDTQYF.

The sample holds one count of this clone. V gene TRBV6-6 combines with J gene TRBJ1-4; weak D call: TRBD1 (6 bases). The CDR3 has 14 residues. V shed 2 bases and J shed 7 bases, with 11 bases lying between them. Germline V gene data show CDR1 as MNHNY and CDR2 as SVGAGI (reference sequence). This chain's CDR3 is CASSYLQGSEKLFF. As DNA, the CDR3 is TGTGCCAGCAGTTACCTACAGGGAAGTGAAAAACTGTTTTTT.

This chain uses TRBV5-1 with TRBJ2-3, with 12 positions matching TRBD2. V lost 2 bases, J lost 6 bases, and 4 bases stayed unmatched. This CDR3 spans 15 amino acids. The germline CDR1 and CDR2 sequences are SGHRS and YFSETQ. For the CDR3, the DNA is TGCGCCAGCAGCTTCGCCGGGACTAGCGGGGATACGCAGTATTTT. It yields the protein CASSFAGTSGDTQYF.